This T cell receptor (beta chain) was sequenced during a study of early T cells in non-severe SARS-CoV-2 infection. On the study more broadly: Chains were unpaired, as sequencing was done on bulk RNA from unsorted whole blood.

In regard to this clonotype: The antigen is unknown.

Study results and limitations: Private and CD4 specificities were missed by VDJdb matching, skewed to anti-spike CD8.

CDR3 length: 13 residues. V lost 9 bases to trimming and J lost 7 bases; unmatched junction nucleotides: 5. CDR1 is ENHRY and CDR2 is SYGVKD in the germline V gene. Researchers tagged individual cDNA molecules with unique molecular identifiers. MiXCR was run by TCRdb on the 5' RACE reads, yielding one entry per CDR3 protein. The profile shows about 100,000 distinct CDR3 sequences, over 10% of them singletons. The chain links TRBV10-3 to TRBJ2-1; 11 bases align to TRBD2. This sequence originates from an adult who was a healthcare worker with PCR-confirmed SARS-CoV-2 infection or an uninfected control (not recorded which). Material: whole blood. The CDR3 DNA sequence: TGTGCCATGGCCGGGACTAGCGGAAATGAGCAGTTCTTC. It codes for CAMAGTSGNEQFF.